The sequence of this TCR beta chain was determined in a study of blood T cell repertoires in COVID-19. Background on the study: Samples taken during acute and convalescent COVID-19 were collected in the United States, Italy and Spain. T cells, B-cell-depleted T cells, or PBMCs supplied cDNA or gDNA.

Seattle's enrolled individuals joined amid active infection and were then monitored longitudinally. Per the original data handling: Scientists estimated how many nucleated cells there were by amplifying reference gene primers. The table came from immunoSEQ multiplex PCR; TCRdb's copy has only in-frame clones and leaves some out. From that table come the V and J calls and clone size; the DNA was used to work out D and trimming. The sample includes some 250,000 clones, 85% to 90% of them seen just once. The V gene lost 1 base and the J gene lost 6 bases, with 12 bases spanning the gap. Germline CDR1 is LGHNT and CDR2 is FRNRAP. This CDR3 region has 14 residues.

Specimen: peripheral blood. The sequence was obtained from a woman aged 60 to 75 with COVID-19, enrolled during active disease. The gene calls are TRBV12-5 and TRBJ1-1; D perhaps matches TRBD1 (6 bases). The CDR3 here is CASGLGGPGAEAFF. DNA for the CDR3: TGTGCTAGTGGTTTGGGGGGGCCCGGGGCTGAAGCTTTCTTT.